A single sample is the source of the 3 T cell receptor beta chains below, sequenced in a study of CD8 T cells in Susac syndrome. With random hexamers, reverse transcription was performed on about 0.45 to 1 ug of RNA. Each CDR3 protein is one row after TCRdb ran MiXCR on the immunoSEQ multiplex PCR reads. Of approximately 190,000 distinct CDR3 sequences in the sample, approximately 93% were seen once. Material for sequencing was CD4+ T cells from PBMCs. The receptors derive from a human donor in good health.

The chain has TRBV7-9 and TRBJ1-2, with D possibly being TRBD1 (5 bases). Germline lookup yields CDR1 SEHNR and CDR2 FQNEAQ (reference sequence). The CDR3 sequence is 14 residues long. V shed 0 bases and J shed 4 bases, with 9 bases lying between them. The CDR3, as DNA: TGTGCCAGCAGCTTAGCAGGGGCGAGCTATGGCTACACCTTC. Translating it yields CASSLAGASYGYTF. Looking up the rest from reference TRBV7-9 and TRBJ1-2 gives the full variable domain: DTGVSQNPRHKITKRGQNVTFRCDPISEHNRLYWYRQTLGQGPEFLTYFQNEAQLEKSRLLSDRFSAERPKGSFSTLEIQRTEQGDSAMYLCASSLAGASYGYTFGSGTRLTVV.

The rearrangement links TRBV19 to TRBJ2-5; D might be TRBD1 (6 bases). Trimming cost V 6 bases and J 7 bases, with 15 bases left between them. Germline CDR1 reads LNHDA; CDR2 reads SQIVND (reference sequence). The length of the CDR3 is 13 residues. CDR3 nucleotides: TGTGCCAGTAGCCAGACAGGCAGGGGGACCCAGTACTTC. This codes for CASSQTGRGTQYF.

This chain uses TRBV5-1 with TRBJ2-3, with 7 positions matching TRBD1. Germline assignment: CDR1 SGHRS and CDR2 YFSETQ. Losses at the gene ends were 0 bases for V and 8 bases for J; bases not matched to a gene: 6. The CDR3 sequence is 14 residues long. The CDR3 region is CASSLDRGRSTQYF. As DNA, the CDR3 is TGCGCCAGCAGCTTGGACAGGGGCCGGAGTACGCAGTATTTT.